A single sample is the source of the 5 T cell receptor beta chains below, sequenced in a study of blood T cells in healthy people across ages. The use of a sample-barcoded 5' primer and a J-beta primer mix characterized a second PCR of about 7 to 12 cycles. Via MiXCR, TCRdb re-called the 5' RACE reads, giving one row per CDR3 protein. The sample shows around 1,700,000 distinct CDR3 sequences, 28% of them seen only once. Sample: blood. The receptors originated from a woman aged 25 to 45 in good health.

This clonotype has more than one count but fewer than ten. The chain links TRBV7-2 to TRBJ1-2; D uncertain. V was trimmed by 5 bases and J by 1 base, leaving 17 bases between them. Per germline, CDR1 SGHTA and CDR2 FQGNSA. The CDR3 is made up of 16 amino acids. The CDR3 here is CASSPPQARVNYGYTF. The CDR3 DNA reads TGTGCCAGCAGCCCCCCCCAGGCTCGGGTTAACTATGGCTACACCTTC.

This clonotype was recorded many times. V gene TRBV4-1 combines with J gene TRBJ2-5, with D maybe TRBD1 (5 bases). Germline CDR1 is MGHRA and CDR2 is YSYEKL. Trimming removed 1 base from V and 3 bases from J, with 9 bases in between. This CDR3 comprises 14 residues. The CDR3 DNA sequence: TGCGCCAGCAGCCAAGTTGACAGTAAAGAGACCCAGTACTTC. It specifies CASSQVDSKETQYF.

This clonotype was counted at least ten times. One end of the junction does not line up with germline, which may come from a read error. The gene calls are TRBV5-1 and TRBJ2-1, with unresolved D. Germline assignment: CDR1 SGHRS and CDR2 YFSETQ. The CDR3 sequence is 12 residues long. The CDR3 DNA is TGTGCCAGCAGCCCGTTAAACAATGAGCAGTTCTTC. It specifies CASSPLNNEQFF. The entire variable domain, with the rest obtained from reference TRBV5-1 and TRBJ2-1, is as follows: KAGVTQTPRYLIKTRGQQVTLSCSPISGHRSVSWYQQTPGQGLQFLFEYFSETQRNKGNFPGRFSGRQFSNSRSEMNVSTLELGDSALYLCASSPLNNEQFFGPGTRLTVL.

V usage is TRBV20-1 and J usage is TRBJ2-7, with 13 bases identical to TRBD2. CDR3 length equals 15 residues. J was trimmed by 7 bases and V by 3 bases; bases with no gene match: 9. CDR1 is DFQATT and CDR2 is SNEGSKA in the germline V gene (reference sequence). Here the CDR3 reads CSARGLAGRQAEQYF. The CDR3 DNA sequence: TGCAGTGCTAGGGGACTAGCGGGACGCCAAGCAGAGCAGTACTTC.

This clonotype was found a few times. V is TRBV2 and J is TRBJ2-3; D might be TRBD1 or TRBD2, each matching 5 bases. The CDR3 is made up of 13 amino acids. Trimming left V 5 bases short and J 5 bases short, with 11 bases between. Per germline, CDR1 SNHLY and CDR2 FYNNEI. The CDR3 nucleotides are TGTGCCAGCAGTTGGGACGAACAAGATACGCAGTATTTT. The encoded protein is CASSWDEQDTQYF.